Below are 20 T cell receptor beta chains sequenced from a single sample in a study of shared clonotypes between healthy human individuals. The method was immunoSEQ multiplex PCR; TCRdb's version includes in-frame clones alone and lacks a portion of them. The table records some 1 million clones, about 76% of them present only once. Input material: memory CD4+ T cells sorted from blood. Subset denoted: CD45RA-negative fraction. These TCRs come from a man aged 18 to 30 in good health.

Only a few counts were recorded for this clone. CDR3 nucleotide sequence: TGTGCCAGCAGCACTCTGGCCGTGACAGGGGGCGGTGAGCAGTACTTC. Protein sequence: CASSTLAVTGGGEQYF. The V and J genes are TRBV21-1 and TRBJ2-7; the D segment call TRBD1 is taken from the table without a DNA check. TRBV21-1 is a listed pseudogene. The CDR3 is 16 amino acids.

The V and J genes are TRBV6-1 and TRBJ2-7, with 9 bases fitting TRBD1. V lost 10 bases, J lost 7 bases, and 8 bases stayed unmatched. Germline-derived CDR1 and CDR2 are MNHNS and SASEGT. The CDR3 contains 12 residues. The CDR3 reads CAIDTGGLEQYF. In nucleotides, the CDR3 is TGTGCCATCGATACAGGGGGCCTGGAGCAGTACTTC.

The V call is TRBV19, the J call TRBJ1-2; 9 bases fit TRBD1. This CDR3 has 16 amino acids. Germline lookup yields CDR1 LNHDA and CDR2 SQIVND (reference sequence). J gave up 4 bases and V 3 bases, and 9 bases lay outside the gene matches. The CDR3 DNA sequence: TGTGCCAGTAGTATCATCCGGGACAGGGCGACCTATGGCTACACCTTC. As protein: CASSIIRDRATYGYTF.

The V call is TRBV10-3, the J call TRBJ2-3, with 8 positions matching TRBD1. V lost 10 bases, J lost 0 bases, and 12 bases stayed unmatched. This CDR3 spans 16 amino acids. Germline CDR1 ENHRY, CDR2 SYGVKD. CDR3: CATTGGQTTSTDTQYF. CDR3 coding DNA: TGTGCCACAACAGGGGGGCAAACCACTAGCACAGATACGCAGTATTTT.

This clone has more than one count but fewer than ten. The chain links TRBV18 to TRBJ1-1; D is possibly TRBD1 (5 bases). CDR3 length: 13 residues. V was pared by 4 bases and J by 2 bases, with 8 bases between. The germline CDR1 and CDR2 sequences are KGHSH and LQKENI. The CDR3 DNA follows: TGTGCCAGCTCACTACAGGCAAACACTGAAGCTTTCTTT. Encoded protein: CASSLQANTEAFF.

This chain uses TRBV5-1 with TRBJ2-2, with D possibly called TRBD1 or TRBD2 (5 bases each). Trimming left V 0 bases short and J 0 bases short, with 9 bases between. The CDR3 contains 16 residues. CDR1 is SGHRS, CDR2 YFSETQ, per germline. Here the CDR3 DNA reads TGCGCCAGCAGCTTGGGAGGGGCGGCGAACACCGGGGAGCTGTTTTTT. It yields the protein CASSLGGAANTGELFF.

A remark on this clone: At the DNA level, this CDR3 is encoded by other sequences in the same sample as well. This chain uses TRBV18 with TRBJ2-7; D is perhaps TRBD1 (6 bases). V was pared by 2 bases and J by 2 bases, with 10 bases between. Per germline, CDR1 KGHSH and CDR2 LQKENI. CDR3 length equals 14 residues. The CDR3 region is CASSPGRGTYEQYF. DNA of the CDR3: TGTGCCAGCTCACCAGGCAGGGGAACCTACGAGCAGTACTTC.

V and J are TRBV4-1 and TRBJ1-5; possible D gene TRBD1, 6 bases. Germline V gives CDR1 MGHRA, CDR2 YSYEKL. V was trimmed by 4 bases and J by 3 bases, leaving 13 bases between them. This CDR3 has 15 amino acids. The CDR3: CASSPSDRFNQPQHF. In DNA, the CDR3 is TGCGCCAGCAGCCCTTCGGACAGATTCAATCAGCCCCAGCATTTT.

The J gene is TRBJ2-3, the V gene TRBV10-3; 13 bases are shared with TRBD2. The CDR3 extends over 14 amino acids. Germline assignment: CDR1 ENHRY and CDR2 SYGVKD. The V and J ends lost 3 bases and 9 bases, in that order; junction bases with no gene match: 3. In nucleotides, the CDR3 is TGTGCCATCAGTGAACTAGCGGGAGGGTGGACGCAGTATTTT. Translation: CAISELAGGWTQYF.

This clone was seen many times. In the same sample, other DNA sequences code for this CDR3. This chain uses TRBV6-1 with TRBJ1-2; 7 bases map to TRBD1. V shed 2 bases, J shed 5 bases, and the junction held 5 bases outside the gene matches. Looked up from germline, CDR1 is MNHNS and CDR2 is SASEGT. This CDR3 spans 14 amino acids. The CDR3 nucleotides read TGTGCCAGCAGTGAAAACAGGGGAAGGTATGGCTACACCTTC. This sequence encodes CASSENRGRYGYTF.

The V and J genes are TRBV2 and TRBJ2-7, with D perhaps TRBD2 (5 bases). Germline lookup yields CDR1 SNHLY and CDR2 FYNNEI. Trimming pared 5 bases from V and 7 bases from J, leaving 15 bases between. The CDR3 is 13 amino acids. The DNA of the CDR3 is TGTGCCAGCAGTTACACGGGGTTCGGTGAGCAGTACTTC. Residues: CASSYTGFGEQYF.

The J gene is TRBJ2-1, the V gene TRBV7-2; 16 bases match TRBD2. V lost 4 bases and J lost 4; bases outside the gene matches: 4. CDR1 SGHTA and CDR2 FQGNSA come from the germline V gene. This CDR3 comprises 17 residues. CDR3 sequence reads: CASSSGLAGGTYNEQFF. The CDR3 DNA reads TGTGCCAGCAGCTCGGGACTAGCGGGAGGGACGTACAATGAGCAGTTCTTC.

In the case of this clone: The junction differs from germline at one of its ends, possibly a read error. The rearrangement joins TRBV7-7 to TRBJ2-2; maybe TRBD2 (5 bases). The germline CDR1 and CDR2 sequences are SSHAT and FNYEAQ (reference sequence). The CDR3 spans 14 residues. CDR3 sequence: CASSLERGIGELFF. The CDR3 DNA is TGTGCTAGCAGCTTAGAAAGAGGGATCGGGGAGCTGTTTTTT.

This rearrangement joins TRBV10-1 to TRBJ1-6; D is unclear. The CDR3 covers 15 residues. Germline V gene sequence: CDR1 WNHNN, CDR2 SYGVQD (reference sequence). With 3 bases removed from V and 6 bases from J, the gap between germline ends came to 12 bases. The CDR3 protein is CASSEGRRSNSPLHF. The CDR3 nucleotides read TGCGCCAGCAGTGAAGGACGGAGATCTAATTCACCCCTCCACTTT.

CDR3 sequence reads: CASRSTGSGEQYF. For the CDR3, the DNA is TGTGCCAGCAGATCGACAGGGAGCGGCGAGCAGTACTTC. The genes are TRBV5-6 and TRBJ2-7, with 7 nucleotides matching TRBD1. Germline CDR1 reads SGHDT; CDR2 reads YYEEEE. The CDR3 is 13 residues long. V trimming: 5 bases; J trimming: 6 bases; junction bases outside the gene matches: 8.

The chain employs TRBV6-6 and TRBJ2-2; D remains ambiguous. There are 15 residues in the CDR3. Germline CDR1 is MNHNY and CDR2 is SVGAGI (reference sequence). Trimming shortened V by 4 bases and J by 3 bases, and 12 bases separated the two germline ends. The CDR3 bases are TGTGCCAGCAGTTGGCGCAGTCCCCACACCGGGGAGCTGTTTTTT. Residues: CASSWRSPHTGELFF.

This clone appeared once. CDR3 bases: TGCGCCAGCAGCCGGACAGGGGGCGCCGCTAATGAAAAACTGTTTTTT. This codes for CASSRTGGAANEKLFF. V and J are TRBV5-1 and TRBJ1-4; 11 bases align to TRBD1. V shed 4 bases and J 3 bases; nucleotides not matched to a gene: 5. Germline values: CDR1 SGHRS, CDR2 YFSETQ. The CDR3 has 16 residues. Using reference TRBV5-1 and TRBJ1-4 for the parts outside the CDR3, the full variable domain is KAGVTQTPRYLIKTRGQQVTLSCSPISGHRSVSWYQQTPGQGLQFLFEYFSETQRNKGNFPGRFSGRQFSNSRSEMNVSTLELGDSALYLCASSRTGGAANEKLFFGSGTQLSVL.

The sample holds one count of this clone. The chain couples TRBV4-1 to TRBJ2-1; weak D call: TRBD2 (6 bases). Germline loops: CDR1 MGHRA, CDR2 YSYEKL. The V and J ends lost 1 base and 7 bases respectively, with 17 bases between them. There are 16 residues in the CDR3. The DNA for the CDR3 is TGCGCCAGCAGCCAAGGGTCCGGAACTAGCCAAAATGAGCAGTTCTTC. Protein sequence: CASSQGSGTSQNEQFF.

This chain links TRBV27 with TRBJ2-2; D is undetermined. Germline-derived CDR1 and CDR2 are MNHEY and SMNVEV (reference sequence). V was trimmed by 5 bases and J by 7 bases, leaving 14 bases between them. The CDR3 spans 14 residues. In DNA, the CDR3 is TGTGCCAGCAGTAGATCATCGCTTATCGGGGAGCTGTTTTTT. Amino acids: CASSRSSLIGELFF.

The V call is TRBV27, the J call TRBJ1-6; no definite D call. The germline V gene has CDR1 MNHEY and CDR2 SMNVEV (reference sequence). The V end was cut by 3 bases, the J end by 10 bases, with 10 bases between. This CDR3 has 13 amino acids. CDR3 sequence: CASSFPLGSPLHF. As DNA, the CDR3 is TGTGCCAGCAGTTTCCCCCTAGGGTCACCCCTCCACTTT.